These 20 T cell receptor beta chains came from one sample sequenced in a study of molecular identifiers for immune sequencing clone quantification. One entry per CDR3 protein, called by TCRdb with MiXCR from the PCR reads. The table shows about 510,000 distinct CDR3 sequences, with roughly a fifth occurring only once. The material sequenced was naive CD8+ T cells from blood, with Jurkat cell RNA spiked in. Subset meaning: FACS-sorted CD8+CD4-CCR7+CD45RA+ naive T cells. These receptors came from a human donor in good health. Some libraries in this study had Jurkat cell RNA spiked in.

This clonotype appeared many times. V and J are TRBV13 and TRBJ2-7, with 10 bases matching TRBD2. The CDR3 is made up of 14 amino acids. V lost 3 bases to trimming and J lost 7 bases; unmatched junction nucleotides: 6. Per germline, CDR1 PRHDT and CDR2 FYEKMQ (reference sequence). CDR3 bases: TGTGCCAGCAGCTTTATACTAGCGGGGAGAGAGCAGTACTTC. Its translation is CASSFILAGREQYF.

This clonotype was seen many times. This chain connects TRBV7-9 to TRBJ2-4, with no clear D. This CDR3 has 13 amino acids. The ends were cut back, 9 bases at V and 0 bases at J, with 9 bases in the middle. Germline V lookup: CDR1 SEHNR, CDR2 FQNEAQ (reference sequence). The CDR3 protein is CASTPVAKNIQYF. The CDR3 coding sequence is TGTGCCAGTACCCCTGTAGCCAAAAACATTCAGTACTTC.

About this clonotype itself: At one of its ends the junction is not consistent with the germline gene, which may arise from a read error. The V gene is TRBV7-9, the J gene TRBJ2-3; no clear D gene. The CDR3 spans 18 residues. Germline V lookup: CDR1 SEHNR, CDR2 FQNEAQ (reference sequence). The CDR3 here is CVSSLVTAKILNTDTQYF. DNA of the CDR3: TGTGTCAGCAGCTTAGTTACGGCCAAAATCCTTAACACAGATACGCAGTATTTT.

The rearrangement uses TRBV19 and TRBJ2-3; 7 bases are a match to TRBD1. Germline V gives CDR1 LNHDA, CDR2 SQIVND (reference sequence). This CDR3 is built from 16 residues. With V trimmed by 5 bases and J by 4 bases, 12 bases remained unmatched. The DNA of the CDR3 is TGTGCCAGTAGTCCGGGACAGAGAAGTGGCGCAGATACGCAGTATTTT. This sequence encodes CASSPGQRSGADTQYF.

This chain links TRBV28 with TRBJ2-5, with D perhaps assigned TRBD1 or TRBD2 (5 bases each). This CDR3 has 11 residues. V lost 11 bases, J lost 0 bases, and 7 bases lay in between. CDR1 is MDHEN and CDR2 is SYDVKM in the germline V gene. The CDR3 spells CALGDQETQYF. The CDR3 DNA reads TGTGCCTTGGGGGACCAAGAGACCCAGTACTTC.

This clonotype was counted many times. The chain has TRBV13 and TRBJ2-1; 10 bases fit TRBD2. Germline V gene data show CDR1 as PRHDT and CDR2 as FYEKMQ (reference sequence). The CDR3 loop spans 16 amino acids. V was clipped by 5 bases and J by 5 bases; unmatched bases: 9. As DNA, the CDR3 is TGTGCCAGCAGCCCCCAGGGACTAGCGAGCCACAATGAGCAGTTCTTC. Encoded protein: CASSPQGLASHNEQFF.

The sample holds one count of this clonotype. A read error is possible here, since a much larger clone lies one base away. V gene TRBV29-1 combines with J gene TRBJ2-7, with D perhaps TRBD1 or TRBD2 (6 bases each). V was trimmed by 0 bases and J by 5 bases, leaving 11 bases between them. The CDR3 length is 13 residues. The germline V gene encodes CDR1 SQVTM and CDR2 ANQGSEA. The CDR3 loop is CSVEDRRGNEQYF. The CDR3 DNA reads as TGCAGCGTTGAAGATCGGAGGGGGAACGAGCAGTACTTC.

Ten or more counts support this clonotype. The CDR3 coding sequence is TGTGCCAGCAGTCCCCCGGGAGGGCTAAGCCACACCGGGGAGCTGTTTTTT. Amino acid sequence: CASSPPGGLSHTGELFF. The rearrangement joins TRBV12-3 or TRBV12-4 to TRBJ2-2; 8 nucleotides match TRBD2. CDR3 size: 17 residues. Trimming removed 5 bases from V and 3 bases from J; junction bases left unmatched: 11.

This clonotype has a count of ten or more. The chain is built from TRBV7-6 and TRBJ2-3; D ambiguous. Trimming took off 1 base at V and 2 bases at J, with 7 bases between the two ends. The CDR3 length is 14 residues. Germline V CDR1 and CDR2: SGHVS, FNYEAQ. The CDR3 loop is CASSLGTATDTQYF. The CDR3 nucleotides are TGTGCCAGCAGCTTAGGTACAGCCACAGATACGCAGTATTTT. Together with reference TRBV7-6 and TRBJ2-3, the CDR3 gives the full variable domain: GAGVSQSPRYKVTKRGQDVALRCDPISGHVSLYWYRQALGQGPEFLTYFNYEAQQDKSGLPNDRFSAERPEGSISTLTIQRTEQRDSAMYRCASSLGTATDTQYFGPGTRLTVL.

This clonotype was observed many times. This rearrangement joins TRBV10-3 to TRBJ2-7, with D perhaps matching TRBD1 (5 bases). The CDR3 is made up of 16 amino acids. Germline assignment: CDR1 ENHRY and CDR2 SYGVKD. V was clipped by 0 bases and J by 1 base, with 13 bases between them. The CDR3 spells CAISESGNRLSYEQYF. CDR3 in DNA: TGTGCCATCAGTGAGTCAGGTAACAGGCTATCCTACGAGCAGTACTTC.

This clonotype was found a few times. The chain is built from TRBV15 and TRBJ2-5; 7 bases map to TRBD2. The V gene end was trimmed by 3 bases and the J gene end by 1 base; junction bases not matched to a gene: 2. This CDR3 has 14 amino acids. Germline CDR1 and CDR2: LNHNV and YYDKDF (reference sequence). This chain's CDR3 is CATSSWTSQETQYF. In nucleotides, the CDR3 is TGTGCCACCAGCAGCTGGACTAGCCAAGAGACCCAGTACTTC.

This clonotype was seen only a few times. This chain links TRBV29-1 with TRBJ2-1; D is possibly TRBD1 (5 bases). CDR1 and CDR2 (germline): SQVTM, ANQGSEA. This CDR3 has 13 amino acids. Between the trimmed V and J ends, which lost 5 bases and 6 bases, there was a span of 14 bases. In DNA form, the CDR3 reads TGCAGCGTTCTCGGACATAGCACCAATGAGCAGTTCTTC. Its protein is CSVLGHSTNEQFF.

This clonotype appeared many times. The J gene is TRBJ2-7, the V gene TRBV20-1; 11 positions match TRBD1. Germline V lookup: CDR1 DFQATT, CDR2 SNEGSKA (reference sequence). Trimming removed 6 bases from V and 3 bases from J; junction bases left unmatched: 22. CDR3 size: 19 residues. The CDR3 spells CSAIPRTGGPRAGLYEQYF. CDR3 DNA sequence: TGCAGTGCCATCCCGAGGACAGGGGGCCCCCGTGCTGGTCTCTACGAGCAGTACTTC.

This clonotype has just a few counts. This rearrangement joins TRBV2 to TRBJ2-7; 10 nucleotides agree with TRBD2. Germline V gene lookup returns CDR1 SNHLY and CDR2 FYNNEI. The CDR3 contains 15 residues. V trimming: 6 bases; J trimming: 2 bases; junction bases outside the gene matches: 7. The CDR3 is CASRVSGRETYEQYF. The DNA of the CDR3 is TGTGCCAGCAGGGTCAGCGGGAGGGAAACCTACGAGCAGTACTTC.

A word on this clonotype: A read error may be the cause here, since a much bigger clone is one base away. V is TRBV4-1 and J is TRBJ1-1; D remains ambiguous. The ends were cut back, 0 bases at V and 4 bases at J, with 15 bases in the middle. Germline CDR1 MGHRA, CDR2 YSYEKL. This CDR3 is 16 amino acids long. The chain's CDR3 is CASSQEVGTMSTEAFF. CDR3 DNA: TGCGCCAGCAGCCAAGAGGTTGGAACCATGAGCACTGAAGCTTTCTTT.

This clonotype was picked up many times. The chain joins TRBV7-9 to TRBJ2-3; D call uncertain. CDR3 length equals 15 residues. The germline gives CDR1 SEHNR, CDR2 FQNEAQ (reference sequence). The V end lost 3 bases, the J end lost 3 bases, and 13 bases lay between the germline ends. This CDR3 reads CASSFGEIGTDTQYF. The CDR3 bases are TGTGCCAGCAGCTTTGGCGAAATTGGGACAGATACGCAGTATTTT.

This clonotype was counted a few times. Germline and junction disagree at one end, which may indicate a read error. The rearrangement uses TRBV28 and TRBJ1-1, with a tentative D call TRBD1 (6 bases). Germline V gives CDR1 MDHEN, CDR2 SYDVKM. The CDR3 has 13 amino acids. The CDR3 nucleotides read TGTGCCAGCAGTCCCCGGGGGCAGGGTGAAGCTTCCTTT. Translated, it gives CASSPRGQGEASF.

This clonotype has ten or more counts. The chain is built from TRBV13 and TRBJ1-1; 7 bases line up with TRBD1. Germline values: CDR1 PRHDT, CDR2 FYEKMQ (reference sequence). This CDR3 contains 14 residues. The V gene end was trimmed by 5 bases and the J gene end by 4 bases; junction bases not matched to a gene: 7. The CDR3 nucleotides are TGTGCCAGCAGCCTCAGGGGGGCCGTCACTGAAGCTTTCTTT. Residues: CASSLRGAVTEAFF.

The V and J genes are TRBV20-1 and TRBJ2-7; 7 positions agree with TRBD2. This CDR3 region has 14 residues. Germline assignment: CDR1 DFQATT and CDR2 SNEGSKA (reference sequence). The trim removed 3 bases at V and 6 bases at J, leaving 11 bases unmatched. The CDR3 nucleotides are TGCAGTGCTAGGTCGGCGGGAGAATACTCCGAGCAGTACTTC. Residues: CSARSAGEYSEQYF.

This clonotype has a count of ten or more. V gene TRBV29-1 combines with J gene TRBJ2-6; 8 positions match TRBD2. Germline V gene data show CDR1 as SQVTM and CDR2 as ANQGSEA. V lost 3 bases, J lost 0 bases, and 7 bases stayed unmatched. The CDR3 length is 17 residues. The CDR3 coding sequence is TGCAGCGTTGAGGTGCTAGCGGGTAGCTCTGGGGCCAACGTCCTGACTTTC. It specifies CSVEVLAGSSGANVLTF.